This T cell receptor beta chain stems from a study of shared clonotypes between healthy human individuals. The CDR3 runs to 16 residues. Trimming took 3 bases from V and 0 from J, leaving 15 bases between them. In germline, CDR1 is MDHEN, CDR2 SYDVKM. The split of CD4+ cells yielded CD45RA+ naive and CD45RA-negative memory subsets. Study-level results: Across subsets, estimated richness was generally greater for naive than for memory populations. Lower generation probabilities were found for non-shared clonotypes than for those shared by all four donors.

On this clone: Its antigen is unknown.

Evenly divided among several immunoSEQ plates was the genomic DNA of each subset. Produced via immunoSEQ multiplex PCR; TCRdb's table is partial and in-frame only. This sample has 2,500,000 or so clones, with around 93% found just once. The chain joins TRBV28 to TRBJ2-7; D remains ambiguous. The sequence was obtained from a man younger than 35 in good health. Some clones in this sample may be carry-over from other donors' samples. The specimen sequenced was naive CD4+ T cells from PBMCs. The subset is: CD45RA+ positively selected. CDR3 region: CASSLSRAMLSYEQYF. CDR3 DNA sequence: TGTGCCAGCAGTTTGTCCCGGGCCATGCTCTCCTACGAGCAGTACTTC.